A single sample gave rise to the 31 T cell receptor beta chains below, sequenced in a study of metastatic and nonmetastatic thyroid tumors. Patients were all untreated before their thyroid surgery. TCRdb re-called the PCR reads through MiXCR. The sample has around 17,000 clones, about 22% seen once. Sequencing was performed on adjacent normal tissue. These receptors all stem from a female donor with papillary thyroid cancer or a benign thyroid nodule (not recorded which). Some clones in this sample may be carry-over from other donors' samples.

This clone appeared many times. The chain uses TRBV7-2 and TRBJ2-1, with 10 bases lining up with TRBD2. The CDR3 is made up of 16 amino acids. Looked up from germline, CDR1 is SGHTA and CDR2 is FQGNSA. V was pared by 5 bases and J by 7 bases, with 11 bases of the junction left unmatched. CDR3 nucleotide sequence: TGTGCCAGCAGCCGATCAGCTAGCGGGAGCTGGAATGAGCAGTTCTTC. Protein: CASSRSASGSWNEQFF.

Regarding this clone: At the DNA level, this CDR3 is encoded by other sequences in the same sample as well. The chain links TRBV5-1 to TRBJ2-7, with D perhaps matching TRBD1 or TRBD2 (5 bases each). CDR1 SGHRS and CDR2 YFSETQ come from the germline V gene. V was clipped by 4 bases and J by 4 bases, with 9 bases between them. This CDR3 is 12 amino acids long. CDR3 coding DNA: TGCGCCAGCAGCCGGGACGGGTACGAGCAGTACTTC. This sequence encodes CASSRDGYEQYF.

This clone occurred many times. The chain carries TRBV30 and TRBJ1-6, with 8 bases matching TRBD1. The V gene end was trimmed by 0 bases and the J gene end by 6 bases; junction bases not matched to a gene: 7. The CDR3 totals 16 residues. The germline CDR1 and CDR2 sequences are GTSNPN and SVGIG (reference sequence). The CDR3 region is CAWSVPGTGGNSPLHF. CDR3 DNA: TGTGCCTGGAGTGTACCGGGAACAGGGGGTAATTCACCCCTCCACTTT.

This clone turned up a few times. The chain uses TRBV28 and TRBJ2-3; D ambiguous. The germline V gene has CDR1 MDHEN and CDR2 SYDVKM. CDR3 length: 16 residues. The V gene lost 2 bases and the J gene lost 0 bases, with 12 bases spanning the gap. CDR3 amino acids: CASSLMPVSSTDTQYF. In DNA, the CDR3 is TGTGCCAGCAGTTTAATGCCAGTGTCTAGCACAGATACGCAGTATTTT.

In this sample, this clone turned up a few times. The chain carries TRBV6-1 and TRBJ1-2; D gene uncertain. CDR3 length equals 15 residues. Trimming cost V 6 bases and J 7 bases, with 21 bases left between them. The germline CDR1 and CDR2 sequences are MNHNS and SASEGT. The CDR3 sequence: CASSPGPEGLSGYTF. In DNA, the CDR3 is TGTGCCAGCAGCCCTGGCCCCGAGGGATTGTCTGGCTACACCTTC.

The V gene is TRBV20-1, the J gene TRBJ1-5; D ambiguous. The V end was cut by 6 bases, the J end by 4 bases, with 13 bases between. This CDR3 contains 13 residues. Per germline, CDR1 DFQATT and CDR2 SNEGSKA (reference sequence). The CDR3 nucleotides read TGCAGTGCGACGAGCTCCCCAAATCAGCCCCAGCATTTT. Its translation: CSATSSPNQPQHF.

This clone was found many times. The chain uses TRBV28 and TRBJ1-3; 7 bases line up with TRBD1. Germline CDR1 MDHEN, CDR2 SYDVKM. The CDR3 consists of 16 residues. The junction had 6 bases not matched to a gene; V was cut back by 4 bases and J by 0 bases. The CDR3: CASSSPGQSSGNTIYF. The CDR3 DNA sequence: TGTGCCAGCAGTTCACCGGGACAGAGCTCTGGAAACACCATATATTTT.

The V gene is TRBV5-1, the J gene TRBJ1-4; D is ambiguous. Germline V gene lookup returns CDR1 SGHRS and CDR2 YFSETQ. The CDR3 runs 13 residues. The V and J ends lost 4 bases and 8 bases respectively, with 12 bases between them. The CDR3 region has the DNA TGCGCCAGCAGCCCAGGAGGCGGGGAAAAACTGTTTTTT. This sequence encodes CASSPGGGEKLFF.

The rearrangement joins TRBV7-2 to TRBJ1-5, with 7 bases lining up with TRBD1. V lost 0 bases to trimming and J lost 4 bases; unmatched junction nucleotides: 6. Germline V lookup: CDR1 SGHTA, CDR2 FQGNSA. CDR3 size: 16 residues. CDR3 sequence (DNA): TGTGCCAGCAGCTTAGCTGTGACAGGGACAAATCAGCCCCAGCATTTT. Translated: CASSLAVTGTNQPQHF. Looking up the rest from reference TRBV7-2 and TRBJ1-5 gives the full variable domain: GAGVSQSPSNKVTEKGKDVELRCDPISGHTALYWYRQSLGQGLEFLIYFQGNSAPDKSGLPSDRFSAERTGGSVSTLTIQRTQQEDSAVYLCASSLAVTGTNQPQHFGDGTRLSIL.

This chain connects TRBV11-1 to TRBJ2-1, with 7 bases identical to TRBD1. From germline, CDR1 is SGHAT and CDR2 FQDESV (reference sequence). The CDR3 runs 14 residues. V was pared by 3 bases and J by 6 bases, with 5 bases of the junction left unmatched. CDR3 nucleotides: TGTGCCAGCAGCTTTCGCAGGGGGAGCAATGAGCAGTTCTTC. It translates to CASSFRRGSNEQFF.

The genes are TRBV19 and TRBJ2-7; D unclear. From germline, CDR1 is LNHDA and CDR2 SQIVND (reference sequence). Trimming took off 5 bases at V and 1 base at J, with 9 bases between the two ends. This CDR3 comprises 13 residues. The CDR3 sequence is CASSPTLSYEQYF. The CDR3 nucleotides are TGTGCCAGTAGTCCTACCCTTTCCTACGAGCAGTACTTC.

This clone was found a few times. The chain has TRBV28 and TRBJ2-1, with TRBD2 matching over 11 bases. The ends lost 7 bases at V and 3 bases at J; junction bases unmatched: 20. Germline CDR1 is MDHEN and CDR2 is SYDVKM. This CDR3 region has 20 residues. The CDR3 DNA is TGTGCCAGCACAAGCAGTCGCCACGGGACTAGCGGAGGCATCTACAATGAGCAGTTCTTC. Its translation is CASTSSRHGTSGGIYNEQFF.

The sample holds a few counts of this clone. J is TRBJ1-1 and V is TRBV13, with a possible D match to TRBD1 (5 bases). Trimming took 7 bases from V and 3 from J, leaving 9 bases between them. Germline V lookup: CDR1 PRHDT, CDR2 FYEKMQ (reference sequence). This CDR3 is 12 amino acids long. CDR3 coding DNA: TGTGCCAGCAACAAACAGGACACTGAAGCTTTCTTT. Amino acid sequence: CASNKQDTEAFF.

The CDR3 region is CASREGAEQYF. In DNA, the CDR3 is TGTGCCAGTAGGGAGGGGGCCGAGCAGTACTTC. The chain couples TRBV19 to TRBJ2-7; D perhaps matches TRBD1 (7 bases). This CDR3 contains 11 residues. Trimming pared 6 bases from V and 6 bases from J, leaving 9 bases between. The germline V gene encodes CDR1 LNHDA and CDR2 SQIVND (reference sequence).

The genes are TRBV20-1 and TRBJ2-1; TRBD2 matches at 8 bases. CDR1 DFQATT and CDR2 SNEGSKA come from the germline V gene (reference sequence). Germline trimming cut 4 bases from V and 6 bases from J; bases unmatched to any gene: 8. This CDR3 has 14 residues. CDR3 in amino acids: CSAKSGRGGNEQFF. In DNA, the CDR3 is TGCAGTGCTAAGAGCGGGAGAGGGGGCAATGAGCAGTTCTTC.

This clone was picked up a small number of times. The chain has TRBV6-1 and TRBJ2-7, with 7 bases fitting TRBD2. This CDR3 has 17 residues. The V gene's germline CDR1 is MNHNS and CDR2 SASEGT. V was clipped by 6 bases and J by 0 bases; unmatched bases: 14. The CDR3 here is CASRQGPVAGHSYEQYF. CDR3 nucleotides: TGTGCCAGCAGGCAAGGCCCGGTAGCGGGCCACTCCTACGAGCAGTACTTC.

Only a few counts were recorded for this clone. V gene TRBV6-5 combines with J gene TRBJ2-2; 8 nucleotides agree with TRBD1. This CDR3 has 14 amino acids. CDR1 and CDR2 (germline): MNHEY, SVGAGI. V gave up 0 bases and J gave up 7 bases; unmatched junction bases: 1. DNA of the CDR3: TGTGCCAGCAGTTACTCGACAGGGGTCGGGGAGCTGTTTTTT. This encodes CASSYSTGVGELFF.

This clone turned up a few times. The chain uses TRBV7-2 and TRBJ1-2; unclear D gene. The V and J ends lost 5 bases and 5 bases respectively, with 6 bases between them. Per germline, CDR1 SGHTA and CDR2 FQGNSA. CDR3 length: 11 amino acids. The CDR3 DNA is TGTGCCAGCAGCCGTCGATATGGCTACACCTTC. Protein product: CASSRRYGYTF.

This clone has only a few counts. J is TRBJ2-2 and V is TRBV20-1; no definite D call. There are 14 residues in the CDR3. Trimming shortened V by 3 bases and J by 2 bases, and 10 bases separated the two germline ends. The germline CDR1 and CDR2 sequences are DFQATT and SNEGSKA (reference sequence). The CDR3 sequence is CSASRQPNTGELFF. CDR3 in DNA: TGCAGTGCTAGTAGGCAGCCAAACACCGGGGAGCTGTTTTTT.

The rearrangement uses TRBV27 and TRBJ2-7; weak D call: TRBD2 (6 bases). Trimming stripped 5 bases from V and 0 bases from J, with 14 bases between. The germline gives CDR1 MNHEY, CDR2 SMNVEV (reference sequence). This CDR3 region has 15 residues. CDR3 DNA sequence: TGTGCCAGCAGTACCCCGGGACTGAACTCCTACGAGCAGTACTTC. Its protein is CASSTPGLNSYEQYF.

This clone was detected a few times. The chain uses TRBV30 and TRBJ1-4; D ambiguous. The CDR3 sequence is 12 residues long. The V and J ends lost 1 base and 8 bases respectively, with 8 bases between them. Germline V CDR1 and CDR2: GTSNPN, SVGIG (reference sequence). The CDR3 nucleotides are TGTGCCTGGAGTGCTCTAAGGGAAAAACTGTTTTTT. Translating gives CAWSALREKLFF.

The V call is TRBV30, the J call TRBJ2-7; 10 bases map to TRBD2. The junction had 8 bases not matched to a gene; V was cut back by 8 bases and J by 4 bases. The length of the CDR3 is 13 residues. Germline CDR1 and CDR2: GTSNPN and SVGIG (reference sequence). CDR3 residues: CAGGLAETYEQYF. The CDR3 DNA reads as TGTGCCGGTGGACTAGCGGAAACGTACGAGCAGTACTTC.

There are a few counts of this clone. The V and J genes are TRBV27 and TRBJ1-6; 9 bases align to TRBD1. V gave up 3 bases and J gave up 8 bases; unmatched junction bases: 2. CDR1 and CDR2 (germline): MNHEY, SMNVEV (reference sequence). The CDR3 contains 14 residues. The CDR3 spells CASSFRDRDSPLHF. The CDR3 region has the DNA TGTGCCAGCAGTTTCCGGGACAGGGATTCACCCCTCCACTTT.

V and J are TRBV6-6 and TRBJ2-5; TRBD1 might be the D (6 bases). The V and J ends lost 2 bases and 5 bases respectively, with 12 bases between them. This CDR3 comprises 14 residues. Germline values: CDR1 MNHNY, CDR2 SVGAGI (reference sequence). As DNA, the CDR3 is TGTGCCAGCAGTTACAACTCAGGGGTGGAGACCCAGTACTTC. It encodes CASSYNSGVETQYF.

V is TRBV10-3 and J is TRBJ2-7; 7 nucleotides line up with TRBD2. The V segment lost 4 bases and the J segment 6 bases; nucleotides outside the gene matches: 12. CDR3 length: 15 amino acids. From germline, CDR1 is ENHRY and CDR2 SYGVKD. The CDR3 loop reads CAISGVSRESGEQYF. The DNA for the CDR3 is TGTGCCATCAGTGGGGTGTCGCGGGAGAGTGGCGAGCAGTACTTC.

This clone was observed a single time. The chain has TRBV3-1 and TRBJ2-1, with 10 bases matching TRBD2. The germline CDR1 and CDR2 sequences are LGHDT and YNNKEL (reference sequence). The CDR3 loop spans 15 amino acids. Trimming cost V 6 bases and J 0 bases; bases outside gene matches: 2. In nucleotides, the CDR3 is TGTGCCAGCAGGGCTAGCGGGAGCTCCTACAATGAGCAGTTCTTC. This gives the protein CASRASGSSYNEQFF.

The chain recombines TRBV29-1 with TRBJ2-2, with D perhaps matching TRBD2 (6 bases). The CDR3 spans 13 residues. Per the germline V gene, CDR1 is SQVTM and CDR2 is ANQGSEA. V was cut by 3 bases and J by 6 bases, with 11 bases left in between. CDR3 DNA: TGCAGCGTTGACCGGGGGTGGGCCGGGGAGCTGTTTTTT. Translation: CSVDRGWAGELFF.

The chain employs TRBV11-2 and TRBJ2-7; TRBD2 matches at 7 bases. J lost 3 bases, V lost 0 bases, and 11 bases had no gene match. CDR1 and CDR2 from the germline V gene are SGHAT and FQNNGV. This CDR3 region has 17 residues. This chain's CDR3 is CASSLDHRREVSYEQYF. The CDR3 DNA follows: TGTGCCAGCAGCTTAGATCATCGACGGGAGGTTAGCTACGAGCAGTACTTC.

This clone was found a few times. Other DNA sequences in this sample translate to the same CDR3. This chain uses TRBV20-1 with TRBJ2-7; a weak D match, TRBD1 (6 bases). The CDR3 sequence is 14 residues long. Germline assignment: CDR1 DFQATT and CDR2 SNEGSKA (reference sequence). The V end was cut by 0 bases, the J end by 3 bases, with 12 bases between. CDR3 in DNA: TGCAGTGCTAGAGATCCGACAGGCTACTACGAGCAGTACTTC. Protein product: CSARDPTGYYEQYF.

The chain carries TRBV18 and TRBJ2-2; TRBD2 matches at 8 bases. Unmatched junction bases numbered 9, after V lost 3 bases and J lost 3 bases. CDR1 is KGHSH and CDR2 is LQKENI in the germline V gene. The CDR3 extends over 17 amino acids. DNA of the CDR3: TGTGCCAGCTCACCCCCCGGTATAGCGGGGCACACCGGGGAGCTGTTTTTT. It codes for CASSPPGIAGHTGELFF.

This clone has only a few counts. This chain uses TRBV12-3 or TRBV12-4 with TRBJ2-3, with D maybe TRBD2 (6 bases). The V end lost 8 bases, the J end lost 4 bases, and 13 bases lay between the germline ends. This CDR3 has 13 residues. CDR3 protein: CASLPGDSDTQYF. The CDR3 nucleotides read TGTGCCAGCCTTCCGGGAGACTCAGATACGCAGTATTTT.